This T cell receptor (beta chain) was profiled in a study of blood T cells in healthy people across ages. PCR was performed a second time for about 6 to 12 cycles using a sample-barcoded 5' primer and a J-beta primer mix. TCRdb processed the 5' RACE reads anew with MiXCR; each CDR3 protein has one entry. This sample has roughly 650,000 distinct CDR3 sequences, with 32% found just once. This clonotype occurred many times. Its antigen is not known. Broader study findings: The unsorted PBMCs prevented any conclusive comparison of naive versus antigen-experienced cells.

The sequence was collected from a woman aged 80 or over in good health. Material for sequencing was blood.

CDR3 in amino acids: CASSPRGDPTYEQYF. The CDR3 region has the DNA TGTGCCAGCTCACCAAGGGGGGACCCTACCTACGAGCAGTACTTC. The chain combines TRBV18 with TRBJ2-7; possibly TRBD1 or TRBD2 for D (6 bases each). Germline lookup yields CDR1 KGHSH and CDR2 LQKENI. Trimming took 2 bases from V and 2 from J, leaving 13 bases between them. The CDR3 sequence is 15 residues long.